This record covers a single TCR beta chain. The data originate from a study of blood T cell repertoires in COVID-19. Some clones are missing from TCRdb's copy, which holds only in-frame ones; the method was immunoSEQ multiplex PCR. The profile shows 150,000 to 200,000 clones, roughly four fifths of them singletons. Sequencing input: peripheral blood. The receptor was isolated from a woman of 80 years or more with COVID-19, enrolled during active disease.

CDR3 in amino acids: CASGDRGRVGGYTF. CDR3 bases: TGCGCCAGCGGGGACAGGGGGCGCGTCGGTGGCTACACCTTC. The J gene is TRBJ1-2, the V gene TRBV4-3, with 12 bases fitting TRBD1. The CDR3 covers 14 residues. The germline V gene encodes CDR1 LGHNA and CDR2 YSLEER. The junction had 8 bases not matched to a gene; V was cut back by 8 bases and J by 7 bases.